This T cell receptor beta chain was captured by sequencing in a study of response to subunit inactivated influenza vaccine. TCRdb fed the RT-PCR reads into MiXCR, producing one record per CDR3 protein. The data hold roughly 550,000 distinct CDR3 sequences, with approximately 20% observed a single time. The sample also formed part of further work on T cells expressing NK-cell markers. That source reports: TCR beta cDNA was generated via 5'RACE template switching incorporating UMIs. The study sequenced eight donors, seven HCMV-seropositive and one seronegative. Among CD8+ T cells from roughly six donors, dominant NKG2C+ clonotypes accounted for roughly 1.0-7.0%. Several of the donors also had these clonotypes leading their CD3+CD56-NKG2C+ fraction.

The material was CD4+ T cells sorted from PBMCs, obtained 11 to 12 days after vaccination. The receptor was isolated from a man aged 45 to 65 who received an inactivated influenza vaccine.

This CDR3 reads CASSPAFLEINSPLHF. CDR3 in DNA: TGTGCCAGCTCACCAGCATTCCTGGAGATTAATTCACCCCTCCACTTT. The chain combines TRBV18 with TRBJ1-6; D not certain. Germline V gene sequence: CDR1 KGHSH, CDR2 LQKENI. V was trimmed by 2 bases and J by 6 bases, leaving 14 bases between them. The CDR3 is 16 residues long. Full variable domain (outside the CDR3, taken from reference TRBV18 and TRBJ1-6): NAGVMQNPRHLVRRRGQEARLRCSPMKGHSHVYWYRQLPEEGLKFMVYLQKENIIDESGMPKERFSAEFPKEGPSILRIQQVVRGDSAAYFCASSPAFLEINSPLHFGNGTRLTVT.